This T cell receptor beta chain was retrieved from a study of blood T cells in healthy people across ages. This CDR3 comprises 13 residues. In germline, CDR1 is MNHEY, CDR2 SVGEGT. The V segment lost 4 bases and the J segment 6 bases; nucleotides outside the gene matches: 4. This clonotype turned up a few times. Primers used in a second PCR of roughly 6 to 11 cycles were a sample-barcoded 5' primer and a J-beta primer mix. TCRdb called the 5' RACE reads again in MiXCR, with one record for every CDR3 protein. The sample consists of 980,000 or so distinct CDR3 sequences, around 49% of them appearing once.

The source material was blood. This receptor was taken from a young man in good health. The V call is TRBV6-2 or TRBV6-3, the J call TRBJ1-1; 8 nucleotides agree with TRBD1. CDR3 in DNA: TGTGCCAGCAGTTCCATACAGGGGGCTGAAGCTTTCTTT. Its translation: CASSSIQGAEAFF.